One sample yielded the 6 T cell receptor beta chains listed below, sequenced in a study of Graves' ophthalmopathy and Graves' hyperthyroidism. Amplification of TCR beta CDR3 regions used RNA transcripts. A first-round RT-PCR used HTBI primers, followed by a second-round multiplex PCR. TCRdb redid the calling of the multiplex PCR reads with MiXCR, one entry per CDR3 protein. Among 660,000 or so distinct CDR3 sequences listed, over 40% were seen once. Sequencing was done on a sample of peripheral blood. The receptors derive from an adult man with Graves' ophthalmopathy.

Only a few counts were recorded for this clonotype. CDR3 nucleotides: TGTGCCAGCAGCCAAAAAGGGCGGATCATCCGCGGGGAAAAACTGTTTTTT. It codes for CASSQKGRIIRGEKLFF. The chain has TRBV14 and TRBJ1-4; D gene unclear. The germline V gene encodes CDR1 SGHDN and CDR2 FVKESK. CDR3 length equals 17 residues. The V end lost 2 bases, the J end lost 8 bases, and 21 bases lay between the germline ends.

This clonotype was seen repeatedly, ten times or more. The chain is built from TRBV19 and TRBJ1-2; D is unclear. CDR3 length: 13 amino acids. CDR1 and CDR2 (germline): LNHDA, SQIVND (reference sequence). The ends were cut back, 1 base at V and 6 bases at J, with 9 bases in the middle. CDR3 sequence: CASSIGPGHGYTF. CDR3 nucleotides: TGTGCCAGTAGTATAGGGCCCGGGCATGGCTACACCTTC. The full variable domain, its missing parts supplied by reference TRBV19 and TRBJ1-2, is DGGITQSPKYLFRKEGQNVTLSCEQNLNHDAMYWYRQDPGQGLRLIYYSQIVNDFQKGDIAEGYSVSREKKESFPLTVTSAQKNPTAFYLCASSIGPGHGYTFGSGTRLTVV.

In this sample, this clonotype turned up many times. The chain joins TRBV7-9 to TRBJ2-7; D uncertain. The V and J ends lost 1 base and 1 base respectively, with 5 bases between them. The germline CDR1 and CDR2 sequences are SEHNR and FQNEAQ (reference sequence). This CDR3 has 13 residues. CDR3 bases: TGTGCCAGCAGCTTAGAGTGGTCCTACGAGCAGTACTTC. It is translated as CASSLEWSYEQYF.

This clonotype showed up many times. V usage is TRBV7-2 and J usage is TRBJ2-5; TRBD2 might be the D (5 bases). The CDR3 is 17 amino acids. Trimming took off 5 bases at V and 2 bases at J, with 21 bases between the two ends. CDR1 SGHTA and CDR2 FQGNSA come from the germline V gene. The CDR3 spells CASSQGSGPEGQETQYF. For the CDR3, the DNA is TGTGCCAGCAGCCAAGGGTCCGGGCCCGAGGGACAAGAGACCCAGTACTTC.

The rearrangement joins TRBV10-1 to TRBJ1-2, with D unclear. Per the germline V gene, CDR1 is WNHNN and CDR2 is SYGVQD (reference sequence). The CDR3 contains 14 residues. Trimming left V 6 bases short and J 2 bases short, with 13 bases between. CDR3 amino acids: CASRPSGENYGYTF. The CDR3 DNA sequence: TGCGCCAGCAGGCCCTCCGGGGAAAACTATGGCTACACCTTC.

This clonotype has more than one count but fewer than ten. The CDR3 coding sequence is TGTGCCAGCAGTCCTCTTGACAGGGGAGGGACTGAAGCTTTCTTT. Encoded protein: CASSPLDRGGTEAFF. V is TRBV12-3 or TRBV12-4 and J is TRBJ1-1; 8 nucleotides agree with TRBD1. Trimming removed 5 bases from V and 5 bases from J; junction bases left unmatched: 10. The CDR3 contains 15 residues.